The present entry profiles one TCR beta chain with its context. Its antigen is currently unknown. The data are from a study of T cells in localized non-small cell lung cancer. CDR1 and CDR2 from the germline V gene are MNHEY and SVGAGI. The V segment lost 5 bases and the J segment 6 bases; nucleotides outside the gene matches: 8. The CDR3 sequence is 14 residues long. The protocol was immunoSEQ multiplex PCR, while the TCRdb copy is restricted to in-frame clones and leaves out a portion. Among about 18,000 clones listed, about 85% were seen once. The study's findings and limits: Sequencing was restricted to one tumor region; therefore, heterogeneity remains possible.

The V call is TRBV6-5, the J call TRBJ2-7; 9 bases agree with TRBD1. Sequencing was performed on peripheral blood, taken before any cancer treatment. This clonotype was obtained from a female donor older than 55 with stage I lung adenocarcinoma. CDR3: CASSPGQGFVEQYF. The DNA for the CDR3 is TGTGCCAGCAGTCCGGGACAGGGTTTCGTCGAGCAGTACTTC.